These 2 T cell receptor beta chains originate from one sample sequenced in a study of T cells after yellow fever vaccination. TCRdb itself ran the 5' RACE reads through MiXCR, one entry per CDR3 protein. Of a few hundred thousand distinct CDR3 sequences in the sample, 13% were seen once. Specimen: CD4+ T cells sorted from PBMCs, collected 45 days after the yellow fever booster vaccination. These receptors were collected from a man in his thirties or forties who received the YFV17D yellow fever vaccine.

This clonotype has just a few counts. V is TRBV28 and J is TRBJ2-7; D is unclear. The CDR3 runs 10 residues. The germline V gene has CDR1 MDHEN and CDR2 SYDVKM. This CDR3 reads CVGVHYEQYF. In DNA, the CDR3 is TGTGTAGGAGTTCACTACGAGCAGTACTTC.

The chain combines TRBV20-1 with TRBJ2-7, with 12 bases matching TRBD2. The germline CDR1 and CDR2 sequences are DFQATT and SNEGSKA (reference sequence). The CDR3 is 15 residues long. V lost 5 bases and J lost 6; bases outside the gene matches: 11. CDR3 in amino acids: CSARPQLAGGPEQYF. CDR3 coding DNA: TGCAGTGCTCGTCCTCAACTAGCGGGAGGCCCCGAGCAGTACTTC.